This record concerns one T cell receptor beta chain sequence. The antigen is unknown. This record belongs to a study of cytomegalovirus exposure and HLA in healthy donors. Study context: As released early, the data held 85 million to 95 million unique TCRs from HLA-typed donors. Study-level findings and limits: For most TCR sequences rarity was the rule, although some public TCRs occurred in many donors. Cytomegalovirus association was listed for roughly 160 TCR beta chains.

V lost 2 bases, J lost 5 bases, and 6 bases stayed unmatched. Germline CDR1 and CDR2: SGHDT and YYEEEE. The CDR3 covers 14 residues. PCR primers comprised 60 Vbeta and 13 Jbeta primers. Assay used: immunoSEQ multiplex PCR; TCRdb lists only in-frame clones, some missing. The table shows 100,000 to 150,000 clones, with 60% to 75% occurring only once. The sample was PBMCs. The TCR originated in a woman between 45 and 65 years old in good health and CMV-seropositive. The J gene is TRBJ2-5, the V gene TRBV5-6, with 7 bases lining up with TRBD1. In DNA, the CDR3 is TGTGCCAGCAGCTTACAGGGGTCCGCGGAGACCCAGTACTTC. Protein sequence: CASSLQGSAETQYF. Looking up the rest from reference TRBV5-6 and TRBJ2-5 gives the full variable domain: DAGVTQSPTHLIKTRGQQVTLRCSPKSGHDTVSWYQQALGQGPQFIFQYYEEEERQRGNFPDRFSGHQFPNYSSELNVNALLLGDSALYLCASSLQGSAETQYFGPGTRLLVL.